The 18 T cell receptor beta chains below were found in one sample sequenced in a study of cytomegalovirus exposure and HLA in healthy donors. The PCR was carried out with 60 Vbeta primers and 13 Jbeta primers. Here immunoSEQ multiplex PCR was the method, and the copy in TCRdb shows in-frame clones only, minus some. The sample shows around 120,000 clones, 80% of them seen only once. Sequenced input: PBMCs. These receptors were collected from a male donor in good health and CMV-seronegative.

This chain joins TRBV27 and TRBJ2-2; TRBD2 matches 13 bases. V trimming: 6 bases; J trimming: 6 bases; junction bases outside the gene matches: 7. The CDR3 length is 16 residues. From germline, CDR1 is MNHEY and CDR2 SMNVEV (reference sequence). CDR3 in DNA: TGTGCCAGCAGCCAGTCACTAGCGGGGGGGGCCGGGGAGCTGTTTTTT. Amino acid sequence: CASSQSLAGGAGELFF.

The sample holds one count of this clone. This chain connects TRBV19 to TRBJ1-2; TRBD1 matches 10 bases. Per the germline V gene, CDR1 is LNHDA and CDR2 is SQIVND (reference sequence). The CDR3 is 14 amino acids. After removal of 9 bases from V and 8 bases from J, the junction contained 12 bases not matched to a gene. The CDR3 protein is CASIGQGEVWGYTF. Here the CDR3 DNA reads TGTGCCAGCATAGGACAGGGGGAGGTGTGGGGCTACACCTTC.

This clone has only a few counts. The chain has TRBV19 and TRBJ1-5; TRBD1 might be the D (5 bases). The germline V and J ends were trimmed by 5 bases and 5 bases, with 13 bases remaining between them. Germline V gene sequence: CDR1 LNHDA, CDR2 SQIVND (reference sequence). This CDR3 has 14 residues. The DNA for the CDR3 is TGTGCCAGTAGTTCGCAACAGGAATATCAGCCCCAGCATTTT. This translates into CASSSQQEYQPQHF.

The chain employs TRBV7-8 and TRBJ1-2; no definite D call. V lost 5 bases, J lost 7 bases, and 11 bases lay in between. Germline V gene sequence: CDR1 SGHVS, CDR2 FQNEAQ. CDR3 size: 12 residues. The CDR3, as DNA: TGTGCCAGCAGCCCCGATACCAGTGGCTACACCTTC. It is translated as CASSPDTSGYTF.

The V and J genes are TRBV27 and TRBJ1-3, with D unclear. V was cut by 5 bases and J by 3 bases, with 11 bases left in between. This CDR3 is 14 amino acids long. Per germline, CDR1 MNHEY and CDR2 SMNVEV (reference sequence). The chain's CDR3 is CASSPLGNGNTIYF. The DNA of the CDR3 is TGTGCCAGCAGTCCGCTCGGGAATGGAAACACCATATATTTT.

This clone was counted a few times. J is TRBJ2-2 and V is TRBV4-2; D perhaps matches TRBD1 (6 bases). The germline gives CDR1 LGHNA, CDR2 YNFKEQ. The V end lost 10 bases, the J end lost 0 bases, and 21 bases lay between the germline ends. The CDR3 has 17 residues. CDR3 amino acids: CATSKGDGLANTGELFF. The CDR3 bases are TGTGCCACCTCAAAGGGGGACGGCCTCGCGAACACCGGGGAGCTGTTTTTT.

The V and J genes are TRBV27 and TRBJ2-3, with 10 bases lining up with TRBD1. CDR1 MNHEY and CDR2 SMNVEV come from the germline V gene (reference sequence). Germline trimming cut 4 bases from V and 3 bases from J; bases unmatched to any gene: 4. The length of the CDR3 is 15 residues. The CDR3 loop reads CASSSPGQGTDTQYF. CDR3 bases: TGTGCCAGCAGTTCCCCGGGACAGGGGACAGATACGCAGTATTTT.

J is TRBJ2-3 and V is TRBV5-5; a weak D match, TRBD2 (6 bases). Germline-derived CDR1 and CDR2 are SGHKS and YYEKEE (reference sequence). The V end lost 0 bases, the J end lost 1 base, and 9 bases lay between the germline ends. The CDR3 is made up of 15 amino acids. The CDR3 nucleotides are TGTGCCAGCAGCTTGGGACTAGGAGGCACAGATACGCAGTATTTT. This translates into CASSLGLGGTDTQYF.

About this clone itself: At one end the junction does not follow the germline gene, possibly because of a read error. The chain combines TRBV6-6 with TRBJ1-1; D perhaps matches TRBD1 (6 bases). CDR3 length: 12 residues. Germline-derived CDR1 and CDR2 are MNHNY and SVGAGI (reference sequence). DNA of the CDR3: TGTGCCTGCAGCCCTAGGACAGCTGAAGCTTTCTTT. Its protein product is CACSPRTAEAFF.

Concerning this clone: The junction does not match germline at one end; this may be a read error. The same CDR3 is also encoded by other DNA sequences in this sample. The J gene is TRBJ2-7, the V gene TRBV4-3; D possibly corresponds to TRBD1 (6 bases). Germline values: CDR1 LGHNA, CDR2 YSLEER. The CDR3 runs 15 residues. The CDR3 spells CASSQQRTASYEQYF. DNA of the CDR3: TGCGCCAGCAGCCAACAAAGGACAGCCTCCTACGAACAGTACTTC.

This chain uses TRBV7-6 with TRBJ2-5, with D maybe TRBD1 (7 bases). The J call may be mistaken, given a closer DNA end match to TRBJ2-7. Per germline, CDR1 SGHVS and CDR2 FNYEAQ. The CDR3 has 16 amino acids. As DNA, the CDR3 is TGTGCCAGCAGCTTAGGGGGGCCAGGGGGGCAGTACGAGCAGTACTTC. This translates into CASSLGGPGGQYEQYF.

The rearrangement links TRBV10-3 to TRBJ2-7; D may be TRBD2 (6 bases). Germline V gene lookup returns CDR1 ENHRY and CDR2 SYGVKD. V was shortened by 10 bases and J by 1 base, with 8 bases between the two germline ends. The CDR3 loop spans 11 amino acids. CDR3 bases: TGTGCCAGCAGCGGGTCCTACGAGCAGTACTTC. This gives the protein CASSGSYEQYF.

As to this clone: The junction departs from germline at one end; a sequencing error may be responsible. The chain joins TRBV10-3 to TRBJ2-6, with D perhaps matching TRBD1 (5 bases). CDR1 is ENHRY and CDR2 is SYGVKD in the germline V gene. The CDR3 totals 16 residues. DNA of the CDR3: TGTGCCATCAGTGAGTCATTGGGTTCTGGGGCCAACGGCCTGACTTTC. Protein: CAISESLGSGANGLTF.

The genes are TRBV5-6 and TRBJ1-1, with a tentative D call TRBD1 (6 bases). The CDR3 spans 11 residues. Germline CDR1 and CDR2: SGHDT and YYEEEE. V was cut by 6 bases and J by 8 bases, with 11 bases left in between. CDR3 DNA sequence: TGTGCCAGCACTCTCCAGGGGGAAGCTTTCTTT. Translating gives CASTLQGEAFF.

In its sample, this clone was seen once. This rearrangement joins TRBV2 to TRBJ1-5; TRBD1 might be the D (6 bases). The CDR3 loop spans 15 amino acids. V lost 5 bases and J lost 1, with 12 bases in between. Germline V gene sequence: CDR1 SNHLY, CDR2 FYNNEI. CDR3 coding DNA: TGTGCCAGCAGTCCGGGACAAAGCAGCAATCAGCCCCAGCATTTT. This encodes CASSPGQSSNQPQHF.

The rearrangement links TRBV6-5 to TRBJ1-2, with D maybe TRBD1 (6 bases). The V gene's germline CDR1 is MNHEY and CDR2 SVGAGI. Trimming removed 7 bases at V and 3 bases at J, with 18 bases between. The CDR3 is 15 amino acids. In nucleotides, the CDR3 is TGTGCCAGCAAAAAAACAGGGCTTGTAGACTATGGCTACACCTTC. This sequence encodes CASKKTGLVDYGYTF.

This clone was seen only a few times. The V call is TRBV5-1, the J call TRBJ2-6, with D unclear. The CDR3 is 14 amino acids. The V end lost 0 bases, the J end lost 1 base, and 2 bases lay between the germline ends. The germline V gene encodes CDR1 SGHRS and CDR2 YFSETQ. This CDR3 is CASSLASGANVLTF. In nucleotides, the CDR3 is TGCGCCAGCAGCTTGGCATCTGGGGCCAACGTCCTGACTTTC.

This chain connects TRBV5-1 to TRBJ2-4; the D is unclear. CDR1 SGHRS and CDR2 YFSETQ come from the germline V gene. The CDR3 runs 16 residues. The V gene lost 2 bases and the J gene lost 0 bases, with 12 bases spanning the gap. Here the CDR3 reads CASSFSPGQAKNIQYF. CDR3 sequence (DNA): TGCGCCAGCAGCTTTTCACCGGGTCAAGCCAAAAACATTCAGTACTTC.